This entry concerns a single T cell receptor (beta chain). The antigen is unknown. Documented time point: persistent/refractory GD, antithyroid drugs over 5 years with positive TRAb. With RNA extracted from PBMCs as input, the TCR library was made. Nine milliliters of peripheral blood went into EDTA tubes. This specimen belongs to a study of regulatory T cells in long-lasting Graves disease. Study as a whole: In persistent Graves' disease, antithyroid drugs had been taken for over 5 years and TSH receptor antibodies stayed positive.

Library construction for TCR beta used iRepertoire HTBI primers and Arm-PCR of CDR3 regions. TCRdb fed the multiplex PCR reads into MiXCR, producing one record per CDR3 protein. The data hold hundreds of thousands of distinct CDR3 sequences, with roughly 21% observed a single time. Study-wide results and caveats: Persistent disease was associated with favored TRBV28 usage and with favored use of TRBJ1-2 and TRBJ2-5.

The V end lost 5 bases, the J end lost 6 bases, and 7 bases lay between the germline ends. The CDR3 is made up of 12 amino acids. CDR1 is LNHDA, CDR2 SQIVND, per germline (reference sequence). This rearrangement joins TRBV19 to TRBJ2-2; no firm D call. The clonotype originates from a female donor with Graves disease. The input for sequencing was peripheral blood mononuclear cells (PBMCs), taken when the disease was refractory, from a patient treated with antithyroid drugs. This CDR3 reads CASSANPGELFF. The DNA for the CDR3 is TGTGCCAGTAGTGCCAACCCCGGGGAGCTGTTTTTT.